Listed here are 13 T cell receptor beta chains from one sample, sequenced in a study of blood T cell repertoires in COVID-19. The assay was immunoSEQ multiplex PCR, and TCRdb's table has in-frame clones only and misses some. The sample includes about 310,000 clones, about 90% of them seen just once. Sequenced material: peripheral blood. These receptors were taken from a woman aged 35 to 49 with COVID-19, enrolled during active disease.

The chain couples TRBV7-2 to TRBJ1-1, with D unclear. Per the germline V gene, CDR1 is SGHTA and CDR2 is FQGNSA. The CDR3 contains 14 residues. V lost 1 base, J lost 3 bases, and 9 bases lay in between. CDR3 coding DNA: TGTGCCAGCAGCTTAGTGGACTGGGACACTGAAGCTTTCTTT. It codes for CASSLVDWDTEAFF. Together with reference TRBV7-2 and TRBJ1-1, the CDR3 gives the full variable domain: GAGVSQSPSNKVTEKGKDVELRCDPISGHTALYWYRQSLGQGLEFLIYFQGNSAPDKSGLPSDRFSAERTGGSVSTLTIQRTQQEDSAVYLCASSLVDWDTEAFFGQGTRLTVV.

The chain links TRBV14 to TRBJ2-5; 13 bases align to TRBD2. Germline CDR1 reads SGHDN; CDR2 reads FVKESK. With V trimmed by 4 bases and J by 4 bases, 6 bases remained unmatched. The CDR3 covers 16 residues. The DNA for the CDR3 is TGTGCCAGCAGCCCGGGGGGACTAGCGGGACGAGAGACCCAGTACTTC. It translates to CASSPGGLAGRETQYF.

The chain links TRBV5-1 to TRBJ1-2; D might be TRBD1 (5 bases). Deletions cut 4 bases from V and 4 bases from J, with 14 bases between. The germline gives CDR1 SGHRS, CDR2 YFSETQ. The CDR3 sequence is 14 residues long. The CDR3 sequence is CASSVQGSPYGYTF. The CDR3 DNA is TGCGCCAGCAGCGTGCAGGGAAGTCCCTATGGCTACACCTTC. Full variable domain (missing parts from reference TRBV5-1 and TRBJ1-2): KAGVTQTPRYLIKTRGQQVTLSCSPISGHRSVSWYQQTPGQGLQFLFEYFSETQRNKGNFPGRFSGRQFSNSRSEMNVSTLELGDSALYLCASSVQGSPYGYTFGSGTRLTVV.

The gene calls are TRBV7-8 and TRBJ1-2, with D maybe TRBD1 (5 bases). CDR3 length: 14 amino acids. V dropped 1 base and J dropped 6 bases, with 12 bases sitting between them. CDR1 SGHVS and CDR2 FQNEAQ come from the germline V gene. This CDR3 is CASSLEPGLNGYTF. CDR3 nucleotide sequence: TGTGCCAGCAGCTTAGAACCAGGGTTGAATGGCTACACCTTC.

The V gene is TRBV6-5, the J gene TRBJ1-4, with TRBD1 matching 8 bases. J lost 7 bases, V lost 5 bases, and 9 bases had no gene match. Germline V gives CDR1 MNHEY, CDR2 SVGAGI. This CDR3 region has 15 residues. The CDR3 nucleotides read TGTGCCAGCAGTACATCAGGGGGCGGGGGTGAAAAACTGTTTTTT. It yields the protein CASSTSGGGGEKLFF.

The genes are TRBV28 and TRBJ1-1; 9 bases match TRBD1. The CDR3 contains 14 residues. Trimming took 8 bases from V and 5 from J; bases not matched to a gene: 9. CDR1 is MDHEN, CDR2 SYDVKM, per germline. CDR3 DNA: TGTGCCAGCGGGTACAGGGGGCAGGCAACTGAAGCTTTCTTT. This gives the protein CASGYRGQATEAFF.

J is TRBJ2-1 and V is TRBV18; D perhaps matches TRBD2 (5 bases). The CDR3 totals 15 residues. The ends were cut back, 6 bases at V and 4 bases at J, with 16 bases in the middle. The germline V gene encodes CDR1 KGHSH and CDR2 LQKENI. CDR3 in amino acids: CASSLTLGDYNEQFF. Here the CDR3 DNA reads TGTGCCAGCTCGCTGACACTCGGGGATTACAATGAGCAGTTCTTC.

This clone was found a few times. This chain links TRBV3-1 (or the pseudogene TRBV3-2) with TRBJ1-1; 7 bases are shared with TRBD1. The V gene end was trimmed by 2 bases and the J gene end by 5 bases; junction bases not matched to a gene: 5. The germline V gene encodes CDR1 LGHDT and CDR2 YNNKEL (reference sequence). The CDR3 runs 14 residues. The CDR3 nucleotides read TGTGCCAGCAGCCAACAGACAGGGAGTACTGAAGCTTTCTTT. Its translation: CASSQQTGSTEAFF.

The V call is TRBV5-1, the J call TRBJ2-3, with a possible D match to TRBD2 (5 bases). Trimming removed 3 bases from V and 4 bases from J, with 15 bases in between. In germline, CDR1 is SGHRS, CDR2 YFSETQ. The CDR3 totals 15 residues. CDR3 residues: CASSWAGLGADTQYF. The CDR3 region has the DNA TGCGCCAGCAGCTGGGCGGGTCTGGGTGCAGATACGCAGTATTTT.

The chain recombines TRBV21-1 with TRBJ2-3; TRBD1 is taken as the D call from the table, unchecked against the DNA. TRBV21-1 is recorded as a pseudogene. The CDR3 contains 17 residues. CDR3 in amino acids: CASSNRDIDASTDTQYF. The CDR3 coding sequence is TGTGCCAGCAGCAACCGGGACATCGACGCTAGCACAGATACGCAGTATTTT.

This sequence joins TRBV30 and TRBJ1-3; 8 bases line up with TRBD1. The CDR3 contains 15 residues. Trimming cost V 0 bases and J 4 bases; bases outside gene matches: 5. The germline V gene encodes CDR1 GTSNPN and CDR2 SVGIG (reference sequence). CDR3 loop: CAWSVRQGRGNTIYF. In DNA, the CDR3 is TGTGCCTGGAGTGTACGACAGGGGAGGGGAAACACCATATATTTT.

The V gene is TRBV7-2, the J gene TRBJ2-3; 14 bases match TRBD2. V lost 3 bases, J lost 4 bases, and 3 bases stayed unmatched. The CDR3 runs 16 residues. Per germline, CDR1 SGHTA and CDR2 FQGNSA. CDR3 coding DNA: TGTGCCAGCAGCTTGGGACTAGCGGGAGCAGCAGATACGCAGTATTTT. The encoded protein is CASSLGLAGAADTQYF.

J is TRBJ1-1 and V is TRBV2; a weak D match, TRBD1 (6 bases). Trimming removed 7 bases from V and 1 base from J, with 10 bases in between. CDR1 and CDR2 (germline): SNHLY, FYNNEI. The CDR3 totals 13 residues. Here the CDR3 reads CASIGQSNTEAFF. The DNA for the CDR3 is TGTGCCAGCATTGGACAGTCGAACACTGAAGCTTTCTTT.